These T cell receptor beta chains were read from a single sample in a study of post-analysis software for immune sequencing data. TCRdb passed the PCR reads through MiXCR, listing each CDR3 protein once. The table has about 820,000 distinct CDR3 sequences, around 53% seen once. The sequenced sample consisted of blood. The source of these receptors is a girl aged 10 to 17 with multiple sclerosis. The CDR3 runs from the conserved cysteine through the conserved F or W. Each record gives: CDR3 length, V gene, J gene, D gene, clone size, CDR3 DNA, CDR3 protein. A D gene is named only where the DNA matches it firmly. Clone size is shown for a subset of rows, as once, few, many or a class of expanded clone.

length: 14
V: TRBV6-1
J: TRBJ1-4
D: -
size: -
DNA: TGTGCCAGTTACTCCGGGACCCCCCCTGAAAAACTGTTTTTT
CDR3: CASYSGTPPEKLFF

length: 12
V: TRBV7-9
J: TRBJ2-3
D: -
size: few
DNA: TGTGCCAGCAGCTCCAGGGTGGATACGCAGTATTTT
CDR3: CASSSRVDTQYF

length: 13
V: TRBV12-3/TRBV12-4
J: TRBJ1-2
D: -
size: many
DNA: TGTGCCAGCAGCGGCTCGGTTCAGCATGGCTACACCTTC
CDR3: CASSGSVQHGYTF

length: 13
V: TRBV20-1
J: TRBJ1-2
D: -
size: once
DNA: TGCAGTGTTCGGACGCGAGGCCCTTATGGCTACACCTTC
CDR3: CSVRTRGPYGYTF

length: 15
V: TRBV4-1
J: TRBJ2-7
D: -
size: -
DNA: TGCGCCAGCAGCCAAGACTGGGGGTGGACCTACGAGCAGTACTTC
CDR3: CASSQDWGWTYEQYF

length: 13
V: TRBV12-3/TRBV12-4
J: TRBJ2-7
D: -
size: few
DNA: TGTGCCAGCACCCATCCCGGGAGTTACGAGCAGTACTTC
CDR3: CASTHPGSYEQYF

length: 13
V: TRBV29-1
J: TRBJ1-1
D: -
size: -
DNA: TGCAGCGTAACGGGACTCTGGAACACTGAAGCTTTCTTT
CDR3: CSVTGLWNTEAFF

length: 17
V: TRBV29-1
J: TRBJ2-4
D: TRBD1
size: -
DNA: TGCAGCGTTGAAGGACTCCCTCAGGGGGCGGTTGCTGGGGAGCAGTACTTC
CDR3: CSVEGLPQGAVAGEQYF

length: 15
V: TRBV6-1
J: TRBJ2-7
D: -
size: -
DNA: TGTGCCAGCAGTGAAGCCGGCGGCCCCCCGGGGGAGCAGTACTTC
CDR3: CASSEAGGPPGEQYF

length: 17
V: TRBV5-1
J: TRBJ2-7
D: TRBD1
size: -
DNA: TGCGCCAGCAGCTGGATTCGACCGGGACAGGCGGCCTACGAGCAGTACTTC
CDR3: CASSWIRPGQAAYEQYF

length: 16
V: TRBV7-6
J: TRBJ2-3
D: -
size: -
DNA: TGTGCCTGCAGCAAGATGATCGGAGCTAGCAGGGATACGCAGTATTTT
CDR3: CACSKMIGASRDTQYF

length: 17
V: TRBV5-6
J: TRBJ2-3
D: TRBD2
size: -
DNA: TGTGCCAGCAGCTTGGGTATAGCGGGGGGGAGCACAGATGCGCAGTATTTT
CDR3: CASSLGIAGGSTDAQYF

length: 15
V: TRBV29-1
J: TRBJ1-2
D: TRBD1
size: -
DNA: TGCAGCGTTGGTGATAGGGGACAGGGTAACTATGGCTACACCTTC
CDR3: CSVGDRGQGNYGYTF

length: 15
V: TRBV15
J: TRBJ2-3
D: TRBD2
size: -
DNA: TGTGCCACCGGCACGGGAGGGCTTGGATCAGATACGCAGTATTTT
CDR3: CATGTGGLGSDTQYF

length: 13
V: TRBV3-1
J: TRBJ2-1
D: -
size: few
DNA: TGTGCCAGCAGCCAGGTACAGTACAATGAGCAGTTCTTC
CDR3: CASSQVQYNEQFF

length: 14
V: TRBV24-1
J: TRBJ2-3
D: TRBD2
size: -
DNA: TGTGCCACCAGTCCAGCGGGAGGCTCAGATACGCAGTATTTT
CDR3: CATSPAGGSDTQYF

length: 15
V: TRBV5-1
J: TRBJ2-7
D: -
size: -
DNA: TGCGCCAGCAGCTTGGGTCGGACCAGAAACTACGAGCAGTACTTC
CDR3: CASSLGRTRNYEQYF

length: 13
V: TRBV7-9
J: TRBJ2-7
D: -
size: few
DNA: TGTGCCAGCAGCTTACCCCCAAGCTACGAGCAGTACTTC
CDR3: CASSLPPSYEQYF

length: 14
V: TRBV7-9
J: TRBJ2-1
D: -
size: -
DNA: TGTGCCAGCAGCAACAGGGTAAACGACAATGAGCAGTTCTTC
CDR3: CASSNRVNDNEQFF